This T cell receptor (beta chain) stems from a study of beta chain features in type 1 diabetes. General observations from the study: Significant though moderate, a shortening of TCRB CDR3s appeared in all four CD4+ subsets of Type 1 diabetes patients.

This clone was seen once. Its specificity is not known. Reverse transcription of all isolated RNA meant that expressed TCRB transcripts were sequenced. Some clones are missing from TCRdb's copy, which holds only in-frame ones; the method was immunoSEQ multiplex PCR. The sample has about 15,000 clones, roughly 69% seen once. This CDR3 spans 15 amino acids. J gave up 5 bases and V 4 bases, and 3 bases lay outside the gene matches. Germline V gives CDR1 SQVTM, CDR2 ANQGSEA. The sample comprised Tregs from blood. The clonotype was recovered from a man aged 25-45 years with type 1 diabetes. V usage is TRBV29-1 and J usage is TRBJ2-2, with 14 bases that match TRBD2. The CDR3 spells CSVAGLAGGTGELFF. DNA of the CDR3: TGCAGCGTTGCTGGACTAGCGGGGGGAACCGGGGAGCTGTTTTTT.